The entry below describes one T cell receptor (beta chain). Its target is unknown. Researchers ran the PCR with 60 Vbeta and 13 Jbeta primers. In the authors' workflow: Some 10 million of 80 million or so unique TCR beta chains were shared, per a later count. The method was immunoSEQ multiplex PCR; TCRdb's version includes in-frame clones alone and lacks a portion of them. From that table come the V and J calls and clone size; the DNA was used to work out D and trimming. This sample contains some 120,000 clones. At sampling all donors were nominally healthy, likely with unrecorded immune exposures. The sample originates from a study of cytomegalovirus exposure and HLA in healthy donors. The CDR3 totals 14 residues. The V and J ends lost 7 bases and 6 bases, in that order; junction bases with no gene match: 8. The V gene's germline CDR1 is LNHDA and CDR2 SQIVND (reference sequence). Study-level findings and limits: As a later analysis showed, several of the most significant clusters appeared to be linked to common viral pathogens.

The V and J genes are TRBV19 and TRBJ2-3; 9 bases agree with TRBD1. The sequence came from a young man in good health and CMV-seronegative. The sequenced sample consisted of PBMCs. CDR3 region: CASKEGTGRDTQYF. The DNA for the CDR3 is TGTGCCAGTAAGGAAGGGACAGGGAGGGATACGCAGTATTTT. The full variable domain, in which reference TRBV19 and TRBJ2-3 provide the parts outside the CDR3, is DGGITQSPKYLFRKEGQNVTLSCEQNLNHDAMYWYRQDPGQGLRLIYYSQIVNDFQKGDIAEGYSVSREKKESFPLTVTSAQKNPTAFYLCASKEGTGRDTQYFGPGTRLTVL.